Listed below are T cell receptor beta chains from one sample, sequenced in a study of T cells in localized non-small cell lung cancer. Some clones are missing from TCRdb's copy, which holds only in-frame ones; the method was immunoSEQ multiplex PCR. The sample includes 23,000 or so clones, 80% to 95% of them seen just once. The sequenced sample was peripheral blood, obtained before any cancer treatment. The receptor set was obtained from a man aged 35 to 70 with stage III squamous cell lung carcinoma. CDR3s include the opening cysteine and the closing phenylalanine or tryptophan. A D gene is named only where the DNA matches it firmly. Clone size is given for some rows only: seen once, a few or many times, or a class if the clone is expanded.

cdr3_nt: TGTGCCAGTACCGACCCGAACACCGGGGAGCTGTTTTTT
cdr3_aa: CASTDPNTGELFF
d_call: .
v_call: TRBV19
clone_size: .
cdr3_length: 13
j_call: TRBJ2-2

cdr3_nt: TGCAGCGTACCACGGCAGGGGACTCATATGAACACTGAAGCTTTCTTT
cdr3_aa: CSVPRQGTHMNTEAFF
d_call: .
v_call: TRBV29-1
clone_size: .
cdr3_length: 16
j_call: TRBJ1-1

cdr3_nt: TGTGCCAGCAGCCTGGACTTTCGGGGGCCCTACGAGCAGTACTTC
cdr3_aa: CASSLDFRGPYEQYF
d_call: .
v_call: TRBV7-8
clone_size: .
cdr3_length: 15
j_call: TRBJ2-7

cdr3_nt: TGCGCCAGCAGCTTTGGGACAGGGTACGCGGAGACCCAGTACTTC
cdr3_aa: CASSFGTGYAETQYF
d_call: TRBD1
v_call: TRBV5-1
clone_size: .
cdr3_length: 15
j_call: TRBJ2-5

cdr3_nt: TGTGCCAGCAGCTTCGACAGGGTGGGTGGCTACACCTTC
cdr3_aa: CASSFDRVGGYTF
d_call: TRBD1
v_call: TRBV4-2
clone_size: .
cdr3_length: 13
j_call: TRBJ1-2

cdr3_nt: TGTGCCAGTAGTGTTGGACAGGGGGCCTACACTGAAGCTTTCTTT
cdr3_aa: CASSVGQGAYTEAFF
d_call: TRBD1
v_call: TRBV19
clone_size: .
cdr3_length: 15
j_call: TRBJ1-1

cdr3_nt: TGTGCCAGCAGCGTGGGGCAAAGTGCGGCCTACGAGCAGTACTTC
cdr3_aa: CASSVGQSAAYEQYF
d_call: .
v_call: TRBV9
clone_size: .
cdr3_length: 15
j_call: TRBJ2-7

cdr3_nt: TGTGCCAGCAGTTACTCGACCCGTGATCAGCCCCAGCATTTT
cdr3_aa: CASSYSTRDQPQHF
d_call: .
v_call: TRBV6-5
clone_size: .
cdr3_length: 14
j_call: TRBJ1-5

cdr3_nt: TGTGCCAGCAGCTCGGAGCCCACAGATACGCAGTATTTT
cdr3_aa: CASSSEPTDTQYF
d_call: .
v_call: TRBV7-2
clone_size: .
cdr3_length: 13
j_call: TRBJ2-3

cdr3_nt: TGTGCCAGCTCTAATTCTGCAGGGCCCCCTAGCACAGATACGCAGTATTTT
cdr3_aa: CASSNSAGPPSTDTQYF
d_call: .
v_call: TRBV7-9
clone_size: .
cdr3_length: 17
j_call: TRBJ2-3

cdr3_nt: TGTGCCAGCAGCTTAAGGGGATCTCGGGGGTACGAGCAGTACTTC
cdr3_aa: CASSLRGSRGYEQYF
d_call: .
v_call: TRBV5-6
clone_size: .
cdr3_length: 15
j_call: TRBJ2-7

cdr3_nt: TGTGCCAGCAGCTTATACGGGGGGGCCAATGAGCAGTTCTTC
cdr3_aa: CASSLYGGANEQFF
d_call: TRBD2
v_call: TRBV7-2
clone_size: .
cdr3_length: 14
j_call: TRBJ2-1

cdr3_nt: TGTGCCAGCAGTTTATTGGTAAGGGGGCTCCACACCTTC
cdr3_aa: CASSLLVRGLHTF
d_call: TRBD1
v_call: TRBV27
clone_size: .
cdr3_length: 13
j_call: TRBJ1-2

cdr3_nt: TGTGCCAGCAGTGGGGGAAGAGGCAATGAGCAGTTCTTC
cdr3_aa: CASSGGRGNEQFF
d_call: .
v_call: TRBV2
clone_size: .
cdr3_length: 13
j_call: TRBJ2-1

cdr3_nt: TGTGCCAGCAGCTTGGGGCTAATCCCCAGGACCTCAGAGCAGTTCTTC
cdr3_aa: CASSLGLIPRTSEQFF
d_call: .
v_call: TRBV5-8
clone_size: .
cdr3_length: 16
j_call: TRBJ2-1

cdr3_nt: TGTGCCAGCAGCCTCCGGACTAGCGGGAAGTCCTACAATGAGCAGTTCTTC
cdr3_aa: CASSLRTSGKSYNEQFF
d_call: TRBD2
v_call: TRBV11-2
clone_size: .
cdr3_length: 17
j_call: TRBJ2-1

cdr3_nt: TGTGCCAGCAACGAGGAAAACCGTAATTCACCCCTCCACTTT
cdr3_aa: CASNEENRNSPLHF
d_call: .
v_call: TRBV7-2
clone_size: .
cdr3_length: 14
j_call: TRBJ1-6

cdr3_nt: TGTGCCAGTTCAACCCCGGGACAGAGGCCTCCCCACGAGCAGTACTTC
cdr3_aa: CASSTPGQRPPHEQYF
d_call: TRBD1
v_call: TRBV19
clone_size: .
cdr3_length: 16
j_call: TRBJ2-7

cdr3_nt: TGTGCCAGCAGTTCGGGCGGGGGGGGATCCTACGAGCAGTACTTC
cdr3_aa: CASSSGGGGSYEQYF
d_call: TRBD2
v_call: TRBV27
clone_size: .
cdr3_length: 15
j_call: TRBJ2-7

cdr3_nt: TGTGCCAGCAGTGTCGGGACAGATCTCTATGGCTACACCTTC
cdr3_aa: CASSVGTDLYGYTF
d_call: TRBD1
v_call: TRBV28
clone_size: .
cdr3_length: 14
j_call: TRBJ1-2

cdr3_nt: TGTGCCAGCCAAGTCCCGGGACAGGGTAATGAAAAACTGTTTTTT
cdr3_aa: CASQVPGQGNEKLFF
d_call: TRBD1
v_call: TRBV28
clone_size: .
cdr3_length: 15
j_call: TRBJ1-4

cdr3_nt: TGTGCCAGCAGCTCGGACAGGATTAATCAGCCCCAGCATTTT
cdr3_aa: CASSSDRINQPQHF
d_call: TRBD1
v_call: TRBV5-5
clone_size: once
cdr3_length: 14
j_call: TRBJ1-5

cdr3_nt: TGTGCCAGCAGCGCCCGGGGAAACAAGGCTAATGAAAAACTGTTTTTT
cdr3_aa: CASSARGNKANEKLFF
d_call: .
v_call: TRBV5-4
clone_size: .
cdr3_length: 16
j_call: TRBJ1-4

cdr3_nt: TGTGCCAGCAGCTTGGTAAAAGCTGGGGCCAACGTCCTGACTTTC
cdr3_aa: CASSLVKAGANVLTF
d_call: .
v_call: TRBV5-6
clone_size: .
cdr3_length: 15
j_call: TRBJ2-6

cdr3_nt: TGTGCCAGCAGCGGAGGACAGTCACCCAGCACCGGGGAGCTGTTTTTT
cdr3_aa: CASSGGQSPSTGELFF
d_call: .
v_call: TRBV9
clone_size: .
cdr3_length: 16
j_call: TRBJ2-2

cdr3_nt: TGTGCCAGCAGTTTATCCATAGCCTCCTACAATGAGCAGTTCTTC
cdr3_aa: CASSLSIASYNEQFF
d_call: .
v_call: TRBV28
clone_size: medium-sized
cdr3_length: 15
j_call: TRBJ2-1

cdr3_nt: TGTGCCAGCAGCGTAGGAGGGGGCTCGGTTTCACCCCTCCACTTT
cdr3_aa: CASSVGGGSVSPLHF
d_call: TRBD1
v_call: TRBV9
clone_size: once
cdr3_length: 15
j_call: TRBJ1-6

cdr3_nt: TGTGCCAGCAGCCCTTTGGGCGTATACAATGAGCAGTTCTTC
cdr3_aa: CASSPLGVYNEQFF
d_call: .
v_call: TRBV7-2
clone_size: .
cdr3_length: 14
j_call: TRBJ2-1

cdr3_nt: TGTGCCAGCGGCCCTAGCGGGAAGGATGAGCAGTTCTTC
cdr3_aa: CASGPSGKDEQFF
d_call: TRBD2
v_call: TRBV7-2
clone_size: .
cdr3_length: 13
j_call: TRBJ2-1

cdr3_nt: TGTGCCAGTAGCCGGACAGCCTCCTACGAGCAGTACTTC
cdr3_aa: CASSRTASYEQYF
d_call: .
v_call: TRBV19
clone_size: .
cdr3_length: 13
j_call: TRBJ2-7

cdr3_nt: TGTGCCAGCAGCCAAGACGACGCCCCGAGGAGCTATGGCTACACCTTC
cdr3_aa: CASSQDDAPRSYGYTF
d_call: .
v_call: TRBV4-2
clone_size: .
cdr3_length: 16
j_call: TRBJ1-2

cdr3_nt: TGTGCCAGCAGTAGCACTAGCTTCGAGCAGTACTTC
cdr3_aa: CASSSTSFEQYF
d_call: .
v_call: TRBV27
clone_size: .
cdr3_length: 12
j_call: TRBJ2-7

cdr3_nt: TGTGCCAGCAGTGAAAATAGCGGACGGGAGTTCTTC
cdr3_aa: CASSENSGREFF
d_call: .
v_call: TRBV6-1
clone_size: .
cdr3_length: 12
j_call: TRBJ2-1

cdr3_nt: TGTGCCTGGAGTGTTATAGCGGGAGTTGGGGAGCAGTACTTC
cdr3_aa: CAWSVIAGVGEQYF
d_call: TRBD2
v_call: TRBV30
clone_size: .
cdr3_length: 14
j_call: TRBJ2-7

cdr3_nt: TGCGCCAGCAGCTGGAGCAGGGTCTCCTACAATGAGCAGTTCTTC
cdr3_aa: CASSWSRVSYNEQFF
d_call: .
v_call: TRBV5-1
clone_size: .
cdr3_length: 15
j_call: TRBJ2-1

cdr3_nt: TGTGCCAGCAGCGTAGAACTAGGAAGGGCTTCCTACAATGAGCAGTTCTTC
cdr3_aa: CASSVELGRASYNEQFF
d_call: .
v_call: TRBV9
clone_size: .
cdr3_length: 17
j_call: TRBJ2-1

cdr3_nt: TGTGCCAGCAGCTTAGATCTAGGGTCCGGCTACACCTTC
cdr3_aa: CASSLDLGSGYTF
d_call: .
v_call: TRBV7-2
clone_size: .
cdr3_length: 13
j_call: TRBJ1-2

cdr3_nt: TGCAGTGCCCCTTTTGTGTATGGCTACACCTTC
cdr3_aa: CSAPFVYGYTF
d_call: .
v_call: TRBV20-1
clone_size: .
cdr3_length: 11
j_call: TRBJ1-2

cdr3_nt: TGTGCCAGCAGCTTGTGGCAGAACAATCAGCCCCAGCATTTT
cdr3_aa: CASSLWQNNQPQHF
d_call: .
v_call: TRBV5-5
clone_size: few
cdr3_length: 14
j_call: TRBJ1-5

cdr3_nt: TGTGCCAGTAGTATGACGGCACAAGGGCTCACTGAAGCTTTCTTT
cdr3_aa: CASSMTAQGLTEAFF
d_call: .
v_call: TRBV19
clone_size: once
cdr3_length: 15
j_call: TRBJ1-1

cdr3_nt: TGTGCCAGCAGCCAATGGGGGAGCACCGGGGAGCTGTTTTTT
cdr3_aa: CASSQWGSTGELFF
d_call: .
v_call: TRBV16
clone_size: once
cdr3_length: 14
j_call: TRBJ2-2

cdr3_nt: TGCGCCAGCAGCTTGGCCTCGGGACTCCCCAATGAGCAGTTCTTC
cdr3_aa: CASSLASGLPNEQFF
d_call: .
v_call: TRBV5-1
clone_size: .
cdr3_length: 15
j_call: TRBJ2-1

cdr3_nt: TGCGCCAGCAGCTTGGAGCCTTCGCGGGGCACTGAAGCTTTCTTT
cdr3_aa: CASSLEPSRGTEAFF
d_call: .
v_call: TRBV5-1
clone_size: few
cdr3_length: 15
j_call: TRBJ1-1

cdr3_nt: TGTGCCAGCAGCATGACTAGCGGGGGCCTCACAGATACGCAGTATTTT
cdr3_aa: CASSMTSGGLTDTQYF
d_call: TRBD2
v_call: TRBV7-3
clone_size: .
cdr3_length: 16
j_call: TRBJ2-3

cdr3_nt: TGTGCCAGCAGCACTGGGACAGGGGAGCCCTACGAGCAGTACTTC
cdr3_aa: CASSTGTGEPYEQYF
d_call: TRBD1
v_call: TRBV28
clone_size: .
cdr3_length: 15
j_call: TRBJ2-7

cdr3_nt: TGTGCCAGCAGCCCTTGGAGAGGGGTAGGCACAGATACGCAGTATTTT
cdr3_aa: CASSPWRGVGTDTQYF
d_call: .
v_call: TRBV7-9
clone_size: .
cdr3_length: 16
j_call: TRBJ2-3

cdr3_nt: TGTGCCACCAGCAGAGGGGGAACCTATGGCTACACCTTC
cdr3_aa: CATSRGGTYGYTF
d_call: .
v_call: TRBV15
clone_size: .
cdr3_length: 13
j_call: TRBJ1-2